Listed below are T cell receptor beta chains from one sample, sequenced in a study of blood T cell repertoires in COVID-19. TCRdb's table, derived via immunoSEQ multiplex PCR, lists solely in-frame clones and lacks some. The table shows around 140,000 clones, with approximately 88% occurring only once. Sequences were obtained from peripheral blood. The receptors were gathered from a man aged 45-60 years with acute or convalescent COVID-19. The CDR3 runs from the conserved cysteine through the conserved F or W. A D gene is named only where the DNA matches it firmly. Some rows have no size entry. The others give once, few or many, or a class for an expanded clone.

V: TRBV6-6
size: .
D: TRBD1
J: TRBJ1-1
length: 15
DNA: TGTGCCAGCAGTTACGCGGGACAGATGAACACTGAAGCTTTCTTT
CDR3: CASSYAGQMNTEAFF

V: TRBV6-1
size: once
D: TRBD2
J: TRBJ2-7
length: 15
DNA: TGTGCCAGCAGTGAAAAATCGGGGGGGTCCTACGAGCAGTACTTC
CDR3: CASSEKSGGSYEQYF

V: TRBV27
size: .
D: .
J: TRBJ1-6
length: 18
DNA: TGTGCCAGCAGTTCCAGGGGTCCAAGCTTCCAATATAATTCACCCCTCCACTTT
CDR3: CASSSRGPSFQYNSPLHF

V: TRBV9
size: .
D: TRBD1
J: TRBJ2-3
length: 18
DNA: TGTGCCAGCAGCGTGGGGACAGGAGGAAGACCTAGCACAGATACGCAGTATTTT
CDR3: CASSVGTGGRPSTDTQYF

V: TRBV6-4
size: .
D: TRBD2
J: TRBJ2-1
length: 16
DNA: TGTGCCAGCAGTAGGACTAGCGGGGGGGCTTACAATGAGCAGTTCTTC
CDR3: CASSRTSGGAYNEQFF

V: TRBV28
size: .
D: TRBD1
J: TRBJ2-3
length: 15
DNA: TGTGCCAGCAGTCGGACAGGGACGGGTTCGGATACGCAGTATTTT
CDR3: CASSRTGTGSDTQYF

V: TRBV19
size: .
D: .
J: TRBJ1-2
length: 15
DNA: TGTGCCAGTAGGACAGCAGGGGCTATCAACTATGGCTACACCTTC
CDR3: CASRTAGAINYGYTF

V: TRBV10-3
size: .
D: .
J: TRBJ2-7
length: 16
DNA: TGTGCCATCAGTGAAGGTCCCTCAGGGTTCTCCTACGAGCAGTACTTC
CDR3: CAISEGPSGFSYEQYF

V: TRBV6-2/TRBV6-3
size: .
D: TRBD1
J: TRBJ1-5
length: 15
DNA: TGTGCCAGCAGTGGGCTGTACAGGGGAAATCAGCCCCAGCATTTT
CDR3: CASSGLYRGNQPQHF

V: TRBV28
size: .
D: TRBD2
J: TRBJ2-3
length: 13
DNA: TGTGCCAGCAGTTTAGTTAGCGGGAAAAGCCAGTATTTT
CDR3: CASSLVSGKSQYF

V: TRBV4-1
size: .
D: TRBD1
J: TRBJ1-1
length: 16
DNA: TGCGCCAGCAGCCCTGGACAGGCTTGGGTGAACACTGAAGCTTTCTTT
CDR3: CASSPGQAWVNTEAFF

V: TRBV7-2
size: .
D: .
J: TRBJ2-7
length: 15
DNA: TGTGCCAGCAGCCCCGGGGGAGTAACATCCTACGAGCAGTACTTC
CDR3: CASSPGGVTSYEQYF

V: TRBV19
size: .
D: TRBD2
J: TRBJ2-1
length: 16
DNA: TGTGCCAGTAGTATCCCGGGAGGGGCGAGCCTCAATGAGCAGTTCTTC
CDR3: CASSIPGGASLNEQFF

V: TRBV11-2
size: .
D: .
J: TRBJ2-7
length: 14
DNA: TGTGCCAGCAGCTTACTCGCGGGACCATACGAGCAGTACTTC
CDR3: CASSLLAGPYEQYF

V: TRBV19
size: .
D: .
J: TRBJ1-4
length: 15
DNA: TGTGCCAGTAGTATAGACCCGTCAGGGATAGGGAAACTGTTTTTT
CDR3: CASSIDPSGIGKLFF

V: TRBV5-1
size: once
D: .
J: TRBJ2-1
length: 14
DNA: TGCGCCAGCAGCCCGGGAGTATCCTACAATGAGCAGTTCTTC
CDR3: CASSPGVSYNEQFF

V: TRBV19
size: .
D: TRBD1
J: TRBJ1-5
length: 15
DNA: TGTGCCAGTAGAGGACAGGTAAATAGCAATCAGCCCCAGCATTTT
CDR3: CASRGQVNSNQPQHF

V: TRBV6-5
size: .
D: .
J: TRBJ2-5
length: 13
DNA: TGTGCCACCCTTCGGGCAGGGAAAGAGACCCAGTACTTC
CDR3: CATLRAGKETQYF

V: TRBV3-1/TRBV3-2
size: .
D: .
J: TRBJ1-2
length: 14
DNA: TGTGCCAGCAGTCTACATGAGGCTAACTATGGCTACACCTTC
CDR3: CASSLHEANYGYTF

V: TRBV9
size: .
D: TRBD1
J: TRBJ1-2
length: 14
DNA: TGTGCCAGCAGCGGACAGGGGACAGACTATGGCTACACCTTC
CDR3: CASSGQGTDYGYTF

V: TRBV5-1
size: .
D: .
J: TRBJ2-1
length: 13
DNA: TGCGCCAGCAACGGCGGCTCCTACAATGAGCAGTTCTTC
CDR3: CASNGGSYNEQFF